This TCR beta chain was documented in a study of blood T cells in healthy people across ages. This clonotype was detected ten times or more. A second PCR of 7 to 11 cycles used a sample-barcoded 5' primer and a J-beta primer mix. TCRdb used MiXCR to reprocess the 5' RACE reads, holding one entry per CDR3 protein. Seen here are around 1,900,000 distinct CDR3 sequences, approximately 39% observed once, and the top ten hold more than 20%. In germline, CDR1 is SGHVS, CDR2 FQNEAQ. V shed 2 bases, J shed 0 bases, and the junction held 5 bases outside the gene matches. The CDR3 consists of 17 residues. V gene TRBV7-8 combines with J gene TRBJ2-5; TRBD2 matches at 11 bases. The sequenced sample consisted of blood. The sequence derives from a human donor in good health. The CDR3 bases are TGTGCCAGCAGCTTATCGACTAGCGGGGAAAACCAAGAGACCCAGTACTTC. It specifies CASSLSTSGENQETQYF.